This is a list of T cell receptor beta chains from one sample in a study of T cell therapy after organ transplantation. These receptors have no known antigen. Sequencing was performed with immunoSEQ multiplex PCR; in TCRdb, only in-frame clones are kept and a portion is missing. The top ten clones hold 25% to 40% of a sample with 15,000 or so clones, about 85% of them seen once. Sequences were derived from CD8+ T cells from blood, sampled after autologous CMV-specific T cell therapy. The receptors derive from a human patient who had received a solid organ transplant and had CMV disease. Some T cells may arise from the graft donor. Each CDR3 is given with its conserved first and last residue. D genes are given only for firm matches. Clone size is shown for a subset of rows, as once, few, many or a class of expanded clone.

>-|-|TRBV19|TRBJ2-1
TGTGCCAGTAGTATAGCGGGACATTCCTCCTACAATGAGCAGTTCTTC
CASSIAGHSSYNEQFF
>-|-|TRBV7-2|TRBJ1-5
TGTGCCAGCAGCTTAGCTGTCCAGGGGTATCAGCCCCAGCATTTT
CASSLAVQGYQPQHF
>-|TRBD1|TRBV6-5|TRBJ1-3
TGTGCCAGCAGAACCACAGGGGGGACTGGAAACACCATATATTTT
CASRTTGGTGNTIYF
>-|TRBD2|TRBV27|TRBJ2-7
TGTGCCAGCAGCCCCCAGCGGGGGGAATACGAGCAGTACTTC
CASSPQRGEYEQYF
>-|-|TRBV2|TRBJ1-2
TGTGCCACCCGCCCGGGGGCAGTTGGTTATGGCTACACCTTC
CATRPGAVGYGYTF
>-|TRBD2|TRBV19|TRBJ2-5
TGTGCCAGTAGTATTGGGCTAGCGGGAGCTGAGACCCAGTACTTC
CASSIGLAGAETQYF
>-|TRBD2|TRBV4-2|TRBJ2-3
TGTGCCAGCAGCCAACCAGAAGCGGGAGATAGCACAGATACGCAGTATTTT
CASSQPEAGDSTDTQYF
>-|-|TRBV13|TRBJ2-7
TGTGCCAGCAGCCCGAGGACCGGCCCGGCCTACGAGCAGTACTTC
CASSPRTGPAYEQYF
>-|TRBD1|TRBV9|TRBJ2-3
TGTGCCAGCAGCTACCGGGACAGGGGAGTAGATACGCAGTATTTT
CASSYRDRGVDTQYF
>-|-|TRBV11-3|TRBJ2-1
TGTGCCAGCAGCCCAACGGGCGATGGGAATGAGCAGTTCTTC
CASSPTGDGNEQFF
>-|TRBD1|TRBV27|TRBJ2-7
TGTGCCATTTCGGACAGGGTGACCTACGAGCAGTACTTC
CAISDRVTYEQYF
>-|-|TRBV6-6|TRBJ1-5
TGTGCCAGCAGTTTTGGTGGAACGGGCAATCAGCCCCAGCATTTT
CASSFGGTGNQPQHF
>-|-|TRBV2|TRBJ1-2
TGTGCCAGCAGTGAGGCCCAGACCATCTATGGCTACACCTTC
CASSEAQTIYGYTF
>-|-|TRBV27|TRBJ1-5
TGTGCCAGCAGTTTATCCGGGTTCGGGAGCAATCAGCCCCAGCATTTT
CASSLSGFGSNQPQHF
>once|TRBD1|TRBV7-8|TRBJ2-3
TGTGCCAGCAGCTTAGATCTTGGGACAGGACGCACAGATACGCAGTATTTT
CASSLDLGTGRTDTQYF
>-|-|TRBV5-4|TRBJ2-7
TGTGCCAGCAGCTCCATGGGGGGGGCTACCTACGAGCAGTACTTC
CASSSMGGATYEQYF
>-|-|TRBV5-1|TRBJ2-1
TGCGCCAGCAGCTTGGATGGCATTAGGGCGAACAATGAGCAGTTCTTC
CASSLDGIRANNEQFF
>-|TRBD2|TRBV6-4|TRBJ2-1
TGTGCCAGCAGTCAGTGGAAGGCTAGCGGGAGTCCCGATGAGCAGTTCTTC
CASSQWKASGSPDEQFF
>-|-|TRBV6-5|TRBJ1-1
TGTGCCAGCAGTTACTCGGCAGGGAAGAACACTGAAGCTTTCTTT
CASSYSAGKNTEAFF
>-|-|TRBV30|TRBJ1-1
TGTGCCTGGAGTGCTAGTGGGCGGACTGAAGCTTTCTTT
CAWSASGRTEAFF
>-|TRBD1|TRBV29-1|TRBJ1-2
TGCAGCGTTGGCGGGACAGCTGATGGCTACACCTTC
CSVGGTADGYTF
>-|-|TRBV4-3|TRBJ1-4
TGCGCCAGCAGCCAAGTATCGCAGGGCTTGAACGGACTGTTTTTT
CASSQVSQGLNGLFF
>-|TRBD2|TRBV6-1|TRBJ2-1
TGTGCCAGCAGTGAAGTAGCGGGGGGGCTTTACAATGAGCAGTTCTTC
CASSEVAGGLYNEQFF
>-|-|TRBV25-1|TRBJ1-2
TGTGCCAGCAGTGAATGGGAAGAATCTAACTATGGCTACACCTTC
CASSEWEESNYGYTF
>-|-|TRBV9|TRBJ1-6
TGTGCCAGCAGCCCCAGACCCCTAGGGGACAATTCACCCCTCCACTTT
CASSPRPLGDNSPLHF
>-|-|TRBV4-3|TRBJ2-6
TGCGCCAGCAGCCAAGATAGCCACTCCGGGGCCAACGTCCTGACTTTC
CASSQDSHSGANVLTF
>-|-|TRBV29-1|TRBJ1-1
TGCAGCGTCGAAGCCCCGGGAGAATCGGCTGAAGCTTTCTTT
CSVEAPGESAEAFF
>-|-|TRBV2|TRBJ2-7
TGTGCCAGCTATAGGGGGGGTCCCTACGAGCAGTACTTC
CASYRGGPYEQYF
>-|-|TRBV6-5|TRBJ2-7
TGTGCCAGCAGTTACTCGGGACTGGAGGTCTACGAGCAGTACTTC
CASSYSGLEVYEQYF
>-|-|TRBV27|TRBJ1-2
TGTGCCAGCAGTTGGAGTGCTGACTATGGCTACACCTTC
CASSWSADYGYTF
>-|-|TRBV27|TRBJ2-5
TGTGCCAGCAGTCCAAGTGTCGAGGCGGAGACCCAGTACTTC
CASSPSVEAETQYF
>-|-|TRBV19|TRBJ1-2
TGTGCCAGTAGTATACTTGAAGAACAGGGACCTATTAACTATGGCTACACCTTC
CASSILEEQGPINYGYTF
>-|-|TRBV7-2|TRBJ2-7
TGTGCCAGCAGCTTATTCGGCGGCAGCTCCTACGAGCAGTACTTC
CASSLFGGSSYEQYF
>-|-|TRBV6-5|TRBJ2-2
TGTGCCAGCAGTTACGACGGGAGAAACACCGGGGAGCTGTTTTTT
CASSYDGRNTGELFF
>-|TRBD1|TRBV11-2|TRBJ2-7
TGTGCCAGCAGCCCCGGGACAGGCCCCTACGAGCAGTACTTC
CASSPGTGPYEQYF
>-|TRBD1|TRBV4-3|TRBJ1-6
TGCGCCAGCAGCCAAGAGTCGTGGGACAGAAATTCACCCCTCCACTTT
CASSQESWDRNSPLHF
>few|-|TRBV6-1|TRBJ2-7
TGTGCCAGCAGTGATTCCGTCTACGAGCAGTACTTC
CASSDSVYEQYF
>-|TRBD1|TRBV29-1|TRBJ2-7
TGCAGCGTTAGGGGACAGGGGCACGAGCAGTACTTC
CSVRGQGHEQYF
>-|TRBD2|TRBV5-1|TRBJ2-2
TGCGCCAGCAGCTTGGTACTAGCGGGGAACACCGGGGAGCTGTTTTTT
CASSLVLAGNTGELFF
>once|-|TRBV10-3|TRBJ1-5
TGTGCCATCAGTGACGGTTCACAGCCCCAGCATTTT
CAISDGSQPQHF
>-|-|TRBV5-6|TRBJ2-5
TGTGCCAGCAGCTTGAGCGACCTCCAAGAGACCCAGTACTTC
CASSLSDLQETQYF
>-|TRBD2|TRBV6-5|TRBJ2-1
TGTGCCAGCACCCCTAGCGGATCCTACAATGAGCAGTTCTTC
CASTPSGSYNEQFF
>-|-|TRBV13|TRBJ2-7
TGTGCCAGCAGCTTAGCCCTGGGCTACGAGCAGTACTTC
CASSLALGYEQYF
>-|TRBD1|TRBV5-6|TRBJ2-1
TGTGCCAGCAGCCAGATGACAGGGATCAATGAGCAGTTCTTC
CASSQMTGINEQFF
>-|TRBD1|TRBV11-2|TRBJ1-6
TGTGCCAGCAGCTCCTGGGACAGGGAGAATTCACCCCTCCACTTT
CASSSWDRENSPLHF
>-|TRBD1|TRBV7-8|TRBJ1-1
TGTGCCAGCAGCTCACAACAGGGGACTGAAGCTTTCTTT
CASSSQQGTEAFF
>once|-|TRBV5-8|TRBJ2-3
TGTGCCAGCAGCTTGGTGCGGATCACAGATACGCAGTATTTT
CASSLVRITDTQYF
>-|TRBD1|TRBV2|TRBJ2-7
TGTGCCAACGGGGGACAGGGGGCGGACTTGGGCTACGAGCAGTACTTC
CANGGQGADLGYEQYF
>-|TRBD1|TRBV7-9|TRBJ1-2
TGTGCCAGCGGGGACAGCCGGTATGGCTACACCTTC
CASGDSRYGYTF
>-|-|TRBV6-5|TRBJ2-7
TGTGCCAGCAGTTACTCGATTAACCAGGGGCTATACGAGCAGTACTTC
CASSYSINQGLYEQYF
>-|TRBD2|TRBV27|TRBJ2-1
TGTGCCAGCAGTTTAGGGACTAGCGGCAATGAGCAGTTCTTC
CASSLGTSGNEQFF
>-|TRBD1|TRBV9|TRBJ2-7
TGTGCCAGCAGCGTAGGGGGACAGGGTTACGAGCAGTACTTC
CASSVGGQGYEQYF